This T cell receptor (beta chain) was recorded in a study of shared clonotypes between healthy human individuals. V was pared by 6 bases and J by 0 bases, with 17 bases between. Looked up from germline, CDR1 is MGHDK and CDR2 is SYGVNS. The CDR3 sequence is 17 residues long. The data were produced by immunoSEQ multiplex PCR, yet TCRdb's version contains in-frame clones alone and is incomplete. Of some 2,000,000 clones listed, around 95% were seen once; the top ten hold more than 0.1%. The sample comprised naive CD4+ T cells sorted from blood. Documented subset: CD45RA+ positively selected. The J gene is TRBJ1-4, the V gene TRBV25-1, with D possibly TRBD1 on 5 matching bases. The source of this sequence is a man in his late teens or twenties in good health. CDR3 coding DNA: TGTGCCAGCAGCCACACCGCGGGGGGAGCAACTAATGAAAAACTGTTTTTT. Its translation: CASSHTAGGATNEKLFF.